The clone carrying this T cell receptor (beta chain) was picked up a small number of times. Its specificity is unknown. This sample stems from a study of cytomegalovirus exposure and HLA in healthy donors. With 60 Vbeta and 13 Jbeta primers, the PCR was carried out. Libraries were prepared by immunoSEQ multiplex PCR; TCRdb keeps only in-frame clonotypes and omits some of them. The sample holds some 63,000 clones, about 80% seen once. The CDR3 sequence is 14 residues long. Unmatched junction bases numbered 7, after V lost 5 bases and J lost 7 bases. CDR1 is SGHNT, CDR2 YENEEA, per germline. Findings of the study overall: As was reported, the classifier diagnosed cytomegalovirus status with high specificity and sensitivity. TCR beta V- and J-gene trimming, according to a later analysis, was linked to a missense DCLRE1C variant. Sequence variants that were highly shared formed a cluster that was likely a sequencing artifact. Per a prior analysis, the majority of TCR beta V segments were productive roughly 87% or roughly 30% of the time.

This sequence originates from a woman aged 40 to 50 in good health and CMV-seronegative. The chain recombines TRBV11-3 with TRBJ2-1, with TRBD1 matching 8 bases. Specimen: PBMCs. CDR3 in amino acids: CASSPRTGRNEQFF. The CDR3 coding sequence is TGTGCCAGCAGCCCTCGGACAGGGAGGAATGAGCAGTTCTTC.